Listed below are T cell receptor beta chains from one sample, sequenced in a study of cytomegalovirus exposure and HLA in healthy donors. The data were produced by immunoSEQ multiplex PCR, yet TCRdb's version contains in-frame clones alone and is incomplete. The table includes fewer than 200,000 clones, 85% detected once. Input material: PBMCs. The receptors come from a man under 40 in good health and CMV-seropositive. Both conserved end residues are part of each CDR3. Fields, in order: J gene, V gene, D gene, clone size, CDR3 DNA, CDR3 protein. D genes are given only for firm matches. Only some rows state a clone size, as once, few, many or a class for expanded clones.

j_call: TRBJ1-5; v_call: TRBV18; d_call: .; clone_size: once; cdr3_nt: TGTGCCAGCTCGGGCCGGGGTAGCAATCAGCCCCAGCATTTT; cdr3_aa: CASSGRGSNQPQHF
j_call: TRBJ1-1; v_call: TRBV5-1; d_call: .; clone_size: .; cdr3_nt: TGCGCTTCTGCCGCAGGGGCTGAAGCTTTCTTT; cdr3_aa: CASAAGAEAFF
j_call: TRBJ2-2; v_call: TRBV29-1; d_call: TRBD2; clone_size: .; cdr3_nt: TGCAGCGTTAGGCGGACTAGCGGGAACACCGGGGAGCTGTTTTTT; cdr3_aa: CSVRRTSGNTGELFF
j_call: TRBJ2-3; v_call: TRBV9; d_call: .; clone_size: .; cdr3_nt: TGTGCCAGCAGCCTCCTACTAACCAGCACAGATACGCAGTATTTT; cdr3_aa: CASSLLLTSTDTQYF
j_call: TRBJ1-1; v_call: TRBV2; d_call: .; clone_size: .; cdr3_nt: TGTGCCAGCAGAGCAGGCAGAATGAACACTGAAGCTTTCTTT; cdr3_aa: CASRAGRMNTEAFF
j_call: TRBJ2-1; v_call: TRBV14; d_call: .; clone_size: .; cdr3_nt: TGTGCCAGCAGCCAAGTTGCAGGATTTCTCAATGAGCAGTTCTTC; cdr3_aa: CASSQVAGFLNEQFF
j_call: TRBJ1-3; v_call: TRBV6-5; d_call: TRBD1; clone_size: .; cdr3_nt: TGTGCCAGCAGTTACGAGGGGGCTACGCGGGGAAACACCATATATTTT; cdr3_aa: CASSYEGATRGNTIYF
j_call: TRBJ1-1; v_call: TRBV19; d_call: .; clone_size: .; cdr3_nt: TGTGCCAGTATCATGACCCGACAGAACACTGAAGCTTTCTTT; cdr3_aa: CASIMTRQNTEAFF
j_call: TRBJ1-1; v_call: TRBV5-4; d_call: TRBD1; clone_size: .; cdr3_nt: TGTGCCAGCAGCTTGTACAGGGGTACTGAAGCTTTCTTT; cdr3_aa: CASSLYRGTEAFF
j_call: TRBJ2-1; v_call: TRBV5-5; d_call: TRBD2; clone_size: .; cdr3_nt: TGTGCCTCAGCTTCTATAGCGGGAGCGCAGACGAATGAGCAGTTCTTC; cdr3_aa: CASASIAGAQTNEQFF
j_call: TRBJ2-5; v_call: TRBV5-4; d_call: .; clone_size: .; cdr3_nt: TGTGCCAGCAGCTTGGACGGGGAAGAGACCCAGTACTTC; cdr3_aa: CASSLDGEETQYF
j_call: TRBJ2-2; v_call: TRBV4-1; d_call: .; clone_size: .; cdr3_nt: TGCGCCAGCAGCCCACGACTAGTTCGGAACACCGGGGAGCTGTTTTTT; cdr3_aa: CASSPRLVRNTGELFF
j_call: TRBJ2-3; v_call: TRBV9; d_call: TRBD1; clone_size: .; cdr3_nt: TGTGCCAGCAGCGTTCGTGGACAGGGGGCTATCCACTCGGATACGCAGTATTTT; cdr3_aa: CASSVRGQGAIHSDTQYF
j_call: TRBJ2-5; v_call: TRBV27; d_call: TRBD1; clone_size: .; cdr3_nt: TGTGCCAGCAGTTTGACAGGGGATGGGCAATTAGAGACCCAGTACTTC; cdr3_aa: CASSLTGDGQLETQYF
j_call: TRBJ2-1; v_call: TRBV19; d_call: TRBD1; clone_size: .; cdr3_nt: TGTGCCAGTAGTATCCTGGGGACAGGGGGACGGAGCGAGCAGTTCTTC; cdr3_aa: CASSILGTGGRSEQFF
j_call: TRBJ1-5; v_call: TRBV27; d_call: TRBD1; clone_size: .; cdr3_nt: TGTGCCAGCAGTCTATCTTGGACAGGGGTCGGGTCGGGGCAGCCCCAGCATTTT; cdr3_aa: CASSLSWTGVGSGQPQHF
j_call: TRBJ2-1; v_call: TRBV7-6; d_call: .; clone_size: .; cdr3_nt: TGTGCCAGCAGCTTAGACAGGGTCCCCTCCTACAATGAGCAGTTCTTC; cdr3_aa: CASSLDRVPSYNEQFF
j_call: TRBJ2-1; v_call: TRBV27; d_call: .; clone_size: .; cdr3_nt: TGTGCCAGCAGACCCCTCGGGGGGCGTGCGGGCAATGAGCAGTTCTTC; cdr3_aa: CASRPLGGRAGNEQFF
j_call: TRBJ2-5; v_call: TRBV29-1; d_call: TRBD2; clone_size: few; cdr3_nt: TGCAGCGTTACAGGGACTAGCGGGAGCGGTGAGACCCAGTACTTC; cdr3_aa: CSVTGTSGSGETQYF
j_call: TRBJ1-2; v_call: TRBV7-2; d_call: .; clone_size: .; cdr3_nt: TGTGCCAGCAGTCCATTGGGGCCCCAGCTTGGCTACACCTTC; cdr3_aa: CASSPLGPQLGYTF
j_call: TRBJ1-4; v_call: TRBV7-9; d_call: TRBD1; clone_size: .; cdr3_nt: TGTGCCAGCAGCTTAGCAACAGGGGAGACTAATGAAAAACTGTTTTTT; cdr3_aa: CASSLATGETNEKLFF
j_call: TRBJ2-7; v_call: TRBV2; d_call: .; clone_size: .; cdr3_nt: TGTGCCAGCAGGGGATGGGACACCTACGAGCAGTACTTC; cdr3_aa: CASRGWDTYEQYF
j_call: TRBJ1-4; v_call: TRBV4-3; d_call: .; clone_size: .; cdr3_nt: TGCGCCAGCAGCCAAGATAGCGAAGGGTTTAATGAAAAACTGTTTTTT; cdr3_aa: CASSQDSEGFNEKLFF
j_call: TRBJ2-7; v_call: TRBV9; d_call: .; clone_size: once; cdr3_nt: TGTGCCAGCAGCGTAGGGGCCCCTGGCTACGAGCAGTACTTC; cdr3_aa: CASSVGAPGYEQYF
j_call: TRBJ1-6; v_call: TRBV5-1; d_call: .; clone_size: .; cdr3_nt: TGCGCCAGCAGCTTGGGACAGCTCCATAATTCACCCCTCCACTTT; cdr3_aa: CASSLGQLHNSPLHF
j_call: TRBJ2-2; v_call: TRBV7-8; d_call: TRBD2; clone_size: .; cdr3_nt: TGTGCCAGCAGCTCACCATTAGCGGGAGGGCGGAGGACCGGGGAGCTGTTTTTT; cdr3_aa: CASSSPLAGGRRTGELFF
j_call: TRBJ2-5; v_call: TRBV2; d_call: .; clone_size: .; cdr3_nt: TGTGCCAGCAGCTTGGACTGGGGGGAGCAGTACTTC; cdr3_aa: CASSLDWGEQYF
j_call: TRBJ2-3; v_call: TRBV4-3; d_call: .; clone_size: few; cdr3_nt: TGCGCCAGCAGCCAAGACTACGAGCTCACAGATACGCAGTATTTT; cdr3_aa: CASSQDYELTDTQYF
j_call: TRBJ1-1; v_call: TRBV4-2; d_call: .; clone_size: .; cdr3_nt: TGTGCCAGCAGCCAAGAGTGGGCGGGGCAGGATGAAGCTTTCTTT; cdr3_aa: CASSQEWAGQDEAFF
j_call: TRBJ2-5; v_call: TRBV28; d_call: .; clone_size: once; cdr3_nt: TGTGCCAGCAGTTTTCCAAATCCGGGACTGGAACAAGAGACCCAGTACTTC; cdr3_aa: CASSFPNPGLEQETQYF